Following are 9 T cell receptor beta chains from one sample sequenced in a study of T cell repertoires in cytomegalovirus infection. TCRdb passed the reads through MiXCR, listing each CDR3 protein once. Among approximately 630,000 distinct CDR3 sequences listed, 20% to 25% were seen once. Sequencing was carried out using CD8+ T cells from PBMCs. Every receptor here comes from a human donor in good health (CMV status not recorded). Some clones in this sample may be carry-over from other donors' samples.

The V call is TRBV28, the J call TRBJ2-1; 7 bases fit TRBD1. Germline-derived CDR1 and CDR2 are MDHEN and SYDVKM. J lost 10 bases, V lost 1 base, and 7 bases had no gene match. The CDR3 loop spans 14 amino acids. For the CDR3, the DNA is TGTGCCAGCAGTTTATCCCACAGGGGCACGGAGCAGTTCTTC. Translation gives CASSLSHRGTEQFF.

This clonotype occurred a few times. The rearrangement uses TRBV20-1 and TRBJ1-4; D is unclear. The germline V and J ends were trimmed by 1 base and 8 bases, with 8 bases remaining between them. Germline V gene sequence: CDR1 DFQATT, CDR2 SNEGSKA (reference sequence). The CDR3 sequence is 12 residues long. The CDR3 loop is CSARGDGEKLFF. The CDR3 region has the DNA TGCAGTGCTAGAGGTGACGGAGAAAAACTGTTTTTT.

This clonotype was seen more than once but under ten times. This sequence joins TRBV7-9 and TRBJ2-5, with 9 bases matching TRBD2. CDR1 is SEHNR, CDR2 FQNEAQ, per germline (reference sequence). V lost 4 bases, J lost 13 bases, and 19 bases stayed unmatched. This CDR3 region has 16 residues. CDR3 region: CASSSPGLARQTQRYF. Written as DNA, the CDR3 is TGTGCCAGCAGCTCCCCCGGACTAGCGCGGCAAACCCAACGGTACTTC.

The table lists this clonotype with a few counts. This rearrangement joins TRBV14 to TRBJ2-3, with D possibly being TRBD2 (5 bases). The V gene's germline CDR1 is SGHDN and CDR2 FVKESK. V was shortened by 1 base and J by 4 bases, with 9 bases between the two germline ends. This CDR3 is 14 amino acids long. CDR3 DNA sequence: TGTGCCAGCAGCCAAGTTGGAGGTCCAGATACGCAGTATTTT. This sequence encodes CASSQVGGPDTQYF.

This clonotype was counted at least ten times. The V call is TRBV6-1, the J call TRBJ2-7; 7 bases fit TRBD1. The CDR3 extends over 16 amino acids. Germline values: CDR1 MNHNS, CDR2 SASEGT. With 5 bases clipped from V and 1 base from J, the junction kept 11 bases outside the gene matches. The CDR3 sequence is CASSPTPGQQSYEQYF. The CDR3, as DNA: TGTGCCAGCAGTCCAACACCGGGACAGCAGTCCTACGAGCAGTACTTC.

This clonotype was seen only a few times. This sequence joins TRBV6-1 and TRBJ2-4; D possibly uses TRBD1 or TRBD2 (5 bases each). The germline V gene has CDR1 MNHNS and CDR2 SASEGT. V was cut by 5 bases and J by 10 bases, with 15 bases left in between. CDR3 size: 13 residues. The CDR3 DNA reads as TGTGCCAGCAGTCCTCGGGGCCCGGGTATTCAGTACTTC. This gives the protein CASSPRGPGIQYF.

CDR3 sequence (DNA): TGCAGTGCCGCCGGACAGGTTCTTTATAATTCACCCCTCCACTTT. Translation gives CSAAGQVLYNSPLHF. The chain carries TRBV20-1 and TRBJ1-6; 7 bases are a match to TRBD1. This CDR3 region has 15 residues. V lost 6 bases, J lost 4 bases, and 9 bases stayed unmatched. The germline V gene has CDR1 DFQATT and CDR2 SNEGSKA (reference sequence).

This clonotype was counted between two and nine times. This chain links TRBV7-9 with TRBJ2-7; D unclear. The ends were cut back, 4 bases at V and 2 bases at J, with 18 bases in the middle. Germline lookup yields CDR1 SEHNR and CDR2 FQNEAQ (reference sequence). The CDR3 is 16 amino acids. DNA for the CDR3: TGTGCCAGCAGCTCCTACCAAGGGCCAAAGGCCTACGAGCAGTACGTC. Translating gives CASSSYQGPKAYEQYV.

V gene TRBV10-3 combines with J gene TRBJ1-5; the D gene is possibly TRBD1 (5 bases). Germline V gene lookup returns CDR1 ENHRY and CDR2 SYGVKD. Trimming removed 3 bases at V and 0 bases at J, with 12 bases between. CDR3 size: 16 residues. The chain's CDR3 is CAISELGESSNQPQHF. CDR3 coding DNA: TGTGCCATCAGTGAATTGGGGGAGAGTAGCAATCAGCCCCAGCATTTT.